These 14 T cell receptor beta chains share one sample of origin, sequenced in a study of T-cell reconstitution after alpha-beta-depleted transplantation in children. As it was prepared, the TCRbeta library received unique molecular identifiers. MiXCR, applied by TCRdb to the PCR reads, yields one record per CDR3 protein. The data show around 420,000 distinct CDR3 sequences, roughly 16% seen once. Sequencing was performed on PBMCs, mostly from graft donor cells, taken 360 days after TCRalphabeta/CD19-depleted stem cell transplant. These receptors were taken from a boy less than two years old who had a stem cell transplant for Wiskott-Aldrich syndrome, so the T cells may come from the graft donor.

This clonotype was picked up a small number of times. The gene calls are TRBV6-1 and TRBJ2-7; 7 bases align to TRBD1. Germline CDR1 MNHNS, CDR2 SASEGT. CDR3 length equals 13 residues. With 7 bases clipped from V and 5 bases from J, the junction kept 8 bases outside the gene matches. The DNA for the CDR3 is TGTGCCAGCAACCCACAGGGGATCGACGAGCAGTACTTC. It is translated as CASNPQGIDEQYF.

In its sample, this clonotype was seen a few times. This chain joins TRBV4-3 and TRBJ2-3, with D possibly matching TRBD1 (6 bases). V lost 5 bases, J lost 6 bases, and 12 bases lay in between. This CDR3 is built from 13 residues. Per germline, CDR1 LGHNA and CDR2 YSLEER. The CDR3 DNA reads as TGCGCCAGCAGCTCCCGGACAGCGGATACGCAGTATTTT. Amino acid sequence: CASSSRTADTQYF.

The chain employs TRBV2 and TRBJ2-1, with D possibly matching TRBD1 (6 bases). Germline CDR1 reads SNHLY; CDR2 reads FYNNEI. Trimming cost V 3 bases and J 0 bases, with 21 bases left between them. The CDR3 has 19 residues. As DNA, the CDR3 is TGTGCCAGCAGTGACGGGCAGGGGCCTCCGATTAGCTCCTACAATGAGCAGTTCTTC. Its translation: CASSDGQGPPISSYNEQFF. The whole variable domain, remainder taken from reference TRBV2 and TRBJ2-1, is EPEVTQTPSHQVTQMGQEVILRCVPISNHLYFYWYRQILGQKVEFLVSFYNNEISEKSEIFDDQFSVERPDGSNFTLKIRSTKLEDSAMYFCASSDGQGPPISSYNEQFFGPGTRLTVL.

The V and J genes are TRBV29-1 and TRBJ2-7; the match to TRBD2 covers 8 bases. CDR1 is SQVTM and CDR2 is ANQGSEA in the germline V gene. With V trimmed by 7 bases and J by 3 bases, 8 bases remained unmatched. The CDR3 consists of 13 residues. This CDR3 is CSGTIAGRYEQYF. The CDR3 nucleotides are TGCAGCGGTACCATAGCGGGACGCTACGAGCAGTACTTC.

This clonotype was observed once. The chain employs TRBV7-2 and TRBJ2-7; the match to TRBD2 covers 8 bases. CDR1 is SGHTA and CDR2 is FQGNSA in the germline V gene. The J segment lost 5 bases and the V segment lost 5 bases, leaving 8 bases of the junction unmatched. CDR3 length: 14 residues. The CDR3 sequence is CASSQGLAQDEQYF. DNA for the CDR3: TGTGCCAGCAGCCAAGGACTAGCCCAAGACGAGCAGTACTTC.

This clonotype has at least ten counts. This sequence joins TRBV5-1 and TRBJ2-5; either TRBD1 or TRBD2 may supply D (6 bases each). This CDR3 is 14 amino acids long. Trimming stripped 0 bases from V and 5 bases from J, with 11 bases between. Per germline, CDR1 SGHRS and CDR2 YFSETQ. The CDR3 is CASSLETRGETQYF. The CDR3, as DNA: TGCGCCAGCAGCTTGGAGACTAGGGGGGAGACCCAGTACTTC.

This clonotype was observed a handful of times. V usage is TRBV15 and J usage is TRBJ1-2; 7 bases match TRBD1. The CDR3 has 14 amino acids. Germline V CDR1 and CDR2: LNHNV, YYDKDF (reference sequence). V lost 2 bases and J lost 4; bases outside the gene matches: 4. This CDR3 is CATSRTGQSYGYTF. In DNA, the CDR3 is TGTGCCACCAGCAGAACGGGACAGTCCTATGGCTACACCTTC.

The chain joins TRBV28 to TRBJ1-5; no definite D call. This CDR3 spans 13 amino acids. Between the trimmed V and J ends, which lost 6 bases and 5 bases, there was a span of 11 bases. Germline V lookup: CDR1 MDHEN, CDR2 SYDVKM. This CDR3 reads CASSSHGDQPQHF. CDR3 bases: TGTGCCAGCAGCTCACACGGGGATCAGCCCCAGCATTTT.

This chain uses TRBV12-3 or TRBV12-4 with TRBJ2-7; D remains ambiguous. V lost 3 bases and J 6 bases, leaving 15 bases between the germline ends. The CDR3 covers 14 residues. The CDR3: CASSFDTRIGEQYF. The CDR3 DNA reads TGTGCCAGCAGTTTTGACACGCGAATAGGCGAGCAGTACTTC.

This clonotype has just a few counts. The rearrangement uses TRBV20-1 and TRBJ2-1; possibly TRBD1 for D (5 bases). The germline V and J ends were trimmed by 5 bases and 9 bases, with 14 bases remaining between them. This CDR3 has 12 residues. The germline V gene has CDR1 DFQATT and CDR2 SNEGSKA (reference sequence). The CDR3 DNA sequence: TGCAGTGCTCGAACCCTAGGGGCTGAGCAGTTCTTC. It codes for CSARTLGAEQFF.

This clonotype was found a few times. In nucleotides, the CDR3 is TGTGCCAGCAGCTTAGCAGGTTGGGAGCAGTACTTC. Residues: CASSLAGWEQYF. The V gene is TRBV7-9, the J gene TRBJ2-7; D not certain. The V and J ends lost 0 bases and 7 bases respectively, with 7 bases between them. The CDR3 consists of 12 residues. CDR1 SEHNR and CDR2 FQNEAQ come from the germline V gene (reference sequence).

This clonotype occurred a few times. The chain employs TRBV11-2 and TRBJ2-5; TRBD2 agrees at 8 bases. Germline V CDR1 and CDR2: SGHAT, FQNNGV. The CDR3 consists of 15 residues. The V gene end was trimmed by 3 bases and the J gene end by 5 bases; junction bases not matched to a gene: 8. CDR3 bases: TGTGCCAGCAGCTTTTCTAGCGGGCCCTACGAGACCCAGTACTTC. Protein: CASSFSSGPYETQYF.

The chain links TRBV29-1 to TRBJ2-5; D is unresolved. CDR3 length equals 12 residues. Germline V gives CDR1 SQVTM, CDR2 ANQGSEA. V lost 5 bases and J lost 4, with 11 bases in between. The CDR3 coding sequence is TGCAGCGTTTCTAGGGTATTAGAGACCCAGTACTTC. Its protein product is CSVSRVLETQYF.

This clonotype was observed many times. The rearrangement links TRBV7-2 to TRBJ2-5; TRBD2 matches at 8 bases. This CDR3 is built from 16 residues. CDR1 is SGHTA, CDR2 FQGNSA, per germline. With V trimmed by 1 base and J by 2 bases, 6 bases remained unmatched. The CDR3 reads CASSLGWSSGQETQYF. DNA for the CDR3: TGTGCCAGCAGCTTAGGCTGGTCTAGCGGGCAAGAGACCCAGTACTTC. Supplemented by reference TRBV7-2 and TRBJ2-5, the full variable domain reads GAGVSQSPSNKVTEKGKDVELRCDPISGHTALYWYRQSLGQGLEFLIYFQGNSAPDKSGLPSDRFSAERTGGSVSTLTIQRTQQEDSAVYLCASSLGWSSGQETQYFGPGTRLLVL.